Below, 31 T cell receptor beta chains from the same sample are listed, as sequenced in a study of T cell repertoires in cytomegalovirus infection. Via MiXCR, TCRdb re-called the reads, giving one row per CDR3 protein. The sample shows 200,000 to 300,000 distinct CDR3 sequences, approximately 8.3% of them seen only once. Sample: PBMCs. These receptors all come from a human donor in good health (CMV status not recorded). Some clones in this sample may be carry-over from other donors' samples.

This clonotype was observed at least ten times. This chain uses TRBV7-2 with TRBJ2-3; TRBD1 matches 7 bases. V gave up 6 bases and J gave up 6 bases; unmatched junction bases: 6. CDR1 is SGHTA, CDR2 FQGNSA, per germline. The CDR3 sequence is 13 residues long. The CDR3 nucleotides are TGTGCCAGCAGTTGGGGACAGCGGGATACGCAGTATTTT. Translation gives CASSWGQRDTQYF.

This clonotype was observed at least ten times. The V gene is TRBV5-8, the J gene TRBJ2-7; D is unresolved. The ends were cut back, 0 bases at V and 11 bases at J, with 9 bases in the middle. Germline CDR1 is SGHTS and CDR2 is YDEGEE. The CDR3 length is 11 residues. CDR3 sequence (DNA): TGTGCCAGCAGCTTGGGATGGGTTGAGTACTTC. Amino acid sequence: CASSLGWVEYF.

This clonotype was seen many times. The V call is TRBV7-8, the J call TRBJ1-2; the D gene is possibly TRBD1 (6 bases). The length of the CDR3 is 17 residues. Germline V gene lookup returns CDR1 SGHVS and CDR2 FQNEAQ. V was cut by 1 base and J by 4 bases, with 19 bases left in between. Here the CDR3 DNA reads TGTGCCAGCAGCTTAGTGGGTGGACAGCCAGACCTCTATGGCTACACCTTC. This sequence encodes CASSLVGGQPDLYGYTF.

This clonotype was counted only a few times. The rearrangement joins TRBV28 to TRBJ1-2; 8 nucleotides agree with TRBD1. Trimming took 6 bases from V and 4 from J; bases not matched to a gene: 13. The CDR3 sequence is 16 residues long. CDR1 and CDR2 (germline): MDHEN, SYDVKM. CDR3 region: CASSPGAGGVGYGYTF. The CDR3 nucleotides read TGTGCCAGCAGCCCTGGGGCAGGGGGCGTCGGCTATGGCTACACCTTC.

This clonotype was detected ten times or more. The chain recombines TRBV5-4 with TRBJ2-5; 7 bases align to TRBD2. Trimming cost V 0 bases and J 1 base; bases outside gene matches: 3. There are 15 residues in the CDR3. Germline V gene sequence: CDR1 SGHNT, CDR2 YYREEE (reference sequence). CDR3 loop: CASSLGLAAQETQYF. Written as DNA, the CDR3 is TGTGCCAGCAGCTTGGGGCTAGCGGCCCAAGAGACCCAGTACTTC.

This clonotype was seen a few times. V and J are TRBV11-3 and TRBJ1-1; D unresolved. Germline CDR1 and CDR2: SGHNT and YENEEA. Deletions cut 6 bases from V and 8 bases from J, with 16 bases between. The CDR3 spans 13 residues. DNA of the CDR3: TGTGCCAGCAGTGCCTGGAAGGGTGCCGAAGCTTTCTTT. Protein product: CASSAWKGAEAFF.

This clonotype was recorded many times. The rearrangement links TRBV7-8 to TRBJ2-3, with 8 bases matching TRBD1. The CDR3 consists of 14 residues. Germline V gene lookup returns CDR1 SGHVS and CDR2 FQNEAQ. With V trimmed by 0 bases and J by 13 bases, 9 bases remained unmatched. CDR3 loop: CASSLALGTGAKYF. The CDR3 region has the DNA TGTGCCAGCAGCTTAGCGTTAGGGACAGGTGCTAAGTATTTT.

This clonotype was recorded at least ten times. V and J are TRBV7-2 and TRBJ1-1; no clear D gene. CDR3 length: 13 amino acids. Germline CDR1 and CDR2: SGHTA and FQGNSA. V shed 5 bases and J shed 1 base, with 8 bases lying between them. CDR3 sequence: CASSPHANTEAFF. The CDR3 nucleotides are TGTGCCAGCAGCCCCCATGCGAACACTGAAGCTTTCTTT.

This clonotype was counted only a few times. The rearrangement links TRBV6-2 or TRBV6-3 to TRBJ2-5; 8 bases map to TRBD2. This CDR3 spans 14 amino acids. Losses at the gene ends were 2 bases for V and 4 bases for J; bases not matched to a gene: 3. The V gene's germline CDR1 is MNHEY and CDR2 SVGEGT. The CDR3 loop reads CASSYPTSGETQYF. CDR3 nucleotides: TGTGCCAGCAGTTACCCCACTAGCGGAGAGACCCAGTACTTC.

This clonotype occurred many times. CDR3 residues: CASSLDPTSGRKTQYF. Here the CDR3 DNA reads TGTGCCAGCAGCTTAGACCCGACTAGCGGGAGAAAGACCCAGTACTTC. The J gene is TRBJ2-5, the V gene TRBV11-2; 12 bases fit TRBD2. The CDR3 sequence is 16 residues long. V shed 0 bases and J 6 bases; nucleotides not matched to a gene: 5. Germline loops: CDR1 SGHAT, CDR2 FQNNGV.

V is TRBV19 and J is TRBJ1-5; no reliable D call. The CDR3 sequence is 15 residues long. Trimming took 3 bases from V and 2 from J, leaving 11 bases between them. The germline gives CDR1 LNHDA, CDR2 SQIVND (reference sequence). CDR3 DNA: TGTGCCAGTAGTATTCCAGCGGGTGGCAATCAGCCCCAGCATTTT. This gives the protein CASSIPAGGNQPQHF.

The rearrangement joins TRBV30 to TRBJ1-5, with D unclear. V gave up 1 base and J gave up 3 bases, with 7 bases separating them. CDR1 GTSNPN and CDR2 SVGIG come from the germline V gene (reference sequence). CDR3 length: 13 residues. CDR3 region: CAWSGRINQPQHF. CDR3 sequence (DNA): TGTGCCTGGAGTGGGCGGATCAATCAGCCCCAGCATTTT.

This clonotype showed up just a few times. The CDR3 loop reads CASSVSGGQVAGELFF. For the CDR3, the DNA is TGTGCCAGCAGCGTTAGCGGGGGCCAGGTAGCCGGGGAGCTGTTTTTT. The chain recombines TRBV7-2 with TRBJ2-2, with TRBD2 matching over 9 bases. This CDR3 spans 16 amino acids. V gave up 5 bases and J gave up 6 bases; unmatched junction bases: 10. The V gene's germline CDR1 is SGHTA and CDR2 FQGNSA.

This clonotype occurred many times. This CDR3 reads CASSLALEFEAFF. The DNA of the CDR3 is TGTGCCAGCAGCTTAGCGCTCGAGTTTGAAGCTTTCTTT. The genes are TRBV7-2 and TRBJ1-1; D remains unclear. Germline V gives CDR1 SGHTA, CDR2 FQGNSA. There are 13 residues in the CDR3. V lost 0 bases, J lost 7 bases, and 9 bases lay in between.

This clonotype was counted many times. This chain uses TRBV5-4 with TRBJ2-7; D possibly corresponds to TRBD2 (6 bases). V lost 3 bases and J 3 bases, leaving 13 bases between the germline ends. The CDR3 runs to 14 residues. Germline V lookup: CDR1 SGHNT, CDR2 YYREEE (reference sequence). The chain's CDR3 is CASSYGPSVYEQYF. CDR3 nucleotides: TGTGCCAGCAGCTATGGACCTAGCGTCTACGAGCAGTACTTC. The variable domain in full, completed from reference TRBV5-4 and TRBJ2-7, reads ETGVTQSPTHLIKTRGQQVTLRCSSQSGHNTVSWYQQALGQGPQFIFQYYREEENGRGNFPPRFSGLQFPNYSSELNVNALELDDSALYLCASSYGPSVYEQYFGPGTRLTVT.

This clonotype was recorded at least ten times. The chain carries TRBV7-2 and TRBJ2-5; perhaps TRBD1 as D (5 bases). The V and J ends lost 2 bases and 1 base respectively, with 8 bases between them. The V gene's germline CDR1 is SGHTA and CDR2 FQGNSA. The CDR3 is made up of 14 amino acids. DNA for the CDR3: TGTGCCAGCAGCTTAACAGGCCTCCAAGAGACCCAGTACTTC. It codes for CASSLTGLQETQYF.

This clonotype was picked up many times. J is TRBJ2-4 and V is TRBV7-2; D possibly corresponds to TRBD1 (5 bases). From germline, CDR1 is SGHTA and CDR2 FQGNSA. With 10 bases removed from V and 0 bases from J, the gap between germline ends came to 19 bases. The CDR3 spans 16 residues. DNA for the CDR3: TGTGCCACGAGCCCCAGGGCGGTGGTAGCCAAAAACATTCAGTACTTC. As protein: CATSPRAVVAKNIQYF.

The table lists this clonotype with many counts. The chain recombines TRBV7-2 with TRBJ2-2, with 10 bases aligning to TRBD2. Trimming at V came to 6 bases and at J to 7 bases, leaving 8 bases not matched to a gene. The CDR3 is made up of 15 amino acids. Per the germline V gene, CDR1 is SGHTA and CDR2 is FQGNSA. The CDR3 is CASRSSGGAGGELFF. CDR3 coding DNA: TGTGCCAGCAGATCCAGCGGGGGGGCCGGCGGGGAGCTGTTTTTT.

The table lists this clonotype with many counts. The rearrangement links TRBV12-3 or TRBV12-4 to TRBJ1-2; 7 bases are a match to TRBD1. The CDR3 length is 16 residues. J gave up 0 bases and V 5 bases, and 9 bases lay outside the gene matches. The CDR3 reads CASSPQTGTPNYGYTF. The CDR3 bases are TGTGCCAGCAGTCCGCAGACAGGGACTCCTAACTATGGCTACACCTTC.

This clonotype was seen repeatedly, ten times or more. This chain joins TRBV11-2 and TRBJ2-6, with 9 bases aligning to TRBD2. The CDR3 runs to 20 residues. Germline V gene sequence: CDR1 SGHAT, CDR2 FQNNGV. V lost 3 bases and J lost 2; bases outside the gene matches: 14. CDR3 sequence (DNA): TGTGCCAGCAGCTTCCGTATGACTAGCGGAGGAGGCCCTGGGGCCAACGTCCTGACTTTC. Amino acid sequence: CASSFRMTSGGGPGANVLTF. Variable domain in full (rest from reference TRBV11-2 and TRBJ2-6): EAGVAQSPRYKIIEKRQSVAFWCNPISGHATLYWYQQILGQGPKLLIQFQNNGVVDDSQLPKDRFSAERLKGVDSTLKIQPAKLEDSAVYLCASSFRMTSGGGPGANVLTFGAGSRLTVL.

In this sample, this clonotype turned up many times. The chain is built from TRBV7-3 and TRBJ1-2; the D is unclear. The germline V and J ends were trimmed by 5 bases and 8 bases, with 18 bases remaining between them. The CDR3 has 14 amino acids. Germline loops: CDR1 SGHTA, CDR2 FQGTGA. The DNA for the CDR3 is TGTGCCAGCAGCCTTACCGGCCTTTTAGGGGGCTACACCTTC. It encodes CASSLTGLLGGYTF. Together with reference TRBV7-3 and TRBJ1-2, the CDR3 gives the full variable domain: GAGVSQTPSNKVTEKGKYVELRCDPISGHTALYWYRQSLGQGPEFLIYFQGTGAADDSGLPNDRFFAVRPEGSVSTLKIQRTERGDSAVYLCASSLTGLLGGYTFGSGTRLTVV.

This clonotype was observed at least ten times. The V gene is TRBV7-2, the J gene TRBJ1-6; 7 nucleotides match TRBD1. In germline, CDR1 is SGHTA, CDR2 FQGNSA. This CDR3 is built from 13 residues. Losses at the gene ends were 5 bases for V and 14 bases for J; bases not matched to a gene: 9. The CDR3 DNA follows: TGTGCCAGCAGCGTAGGGACAGCGGCATCCCTCCACTTT. This codes for CASSVGTAASLHF.

This clonotype was seen repeatedly, ten times or more. The chain employs TRBV19 and TRBJ1-1; maybe TRBD1 (6 bases). V lost 4 bases to trimming and J lost 1 base, with 16 bases between them. The CDR3 has 16 amino acids. Germline CDR1 and CDR2: LNHDA and SQIVND (reference sequence). The CDR3 protein is CASSTTGLRTNTEAFF. In DNA form, the CDR3 reads TGTGCCAGTAGTACGACAGGATTGAGGACGAACACTGAAGCTTTCTTT.

This clonotype was seen more than once but under ten times. V usage is TRBV29-1 and J usage is TRBJ1-1, with TRBD1 as a possible D gene (5 bases). V lost 8 bases and J 1 base, leaving 17 bases between the germline ends. The V gene's germline CDR1 is SQVTM and CDR2 ANQGSEA. This CDR3 has 14 amino acids. Here the CDR3 DNA reads TGCAGCATCACATATAGGGGAGGGAACACTGAAGCTTTCTTT. Translated, it gives CSITYRGGNTEAFF.

This clonotype was observed a few times. The chain carries TRBV12-3 or TRBV12-4 and TRBJ1-1; tentatively, D is TRBD1 (6 bases). Trimming took off 2 bases at V and 2 bases at J, with 15 bases between the two ends. This CDR3 region has 16 residues. This chain's CDR3 is CASSLWRGGTNTEAFF. The CDR3 DNA sequence: TGTGCCAGCAGTTTATGGAGGGGGGGTACAAACACTGAAGCTTTCTTT.

Ten or more counts support this clonotype. V usage is TRBV7-2 and J usage is TRBJ2-3; possible D gene TRBD2, 6 bases. CDR3 size: 15 residues. The V gene lost 2 bases and the J gene lost 4 bases, with 13 bases spanning the gap. Germline CDR1 is SGHTA and CDR2 is FQGNSA. The CDR3 reads CASSLRETGADTQYF. CDR3 DNA sequence: TGTGCCAGCAGCTTAAGGGAAACGGGGGCAGATACGCAGTATTTT.

The CDR3 protein is CSARDWTGIAGANVLTF. The CDR3 nucleotides read TGCAGTGCTAGAGATTGGACAGGGATTGCTGGGGCCAACGTCCTGACTTTC. This chain joins TRBV20-1 and TRBJ2-6; 8 positions agree with TRBD1. Germline CDR1 and CDR2: DFQATT and SNEGSKA (reference sequence). The CDR3 spans 17 residues. With V trimmed by 0 bases and J by 2 bases, 6 bases remained unmatched.

In its sample, this clonotype was seen many times. This chain joins TRBV12-5 and TRBJ1-6, with D unclear. V lost 2 bases and J 0 bases, leaving 11 bases between the germline ends. Germline values: CDR1 LGHNT, CDR2 FRNRAP. The length of the CDR3 is 17 residues. The CDR3 coding sequence is TGTGCTAGTGGTTTGAGGGCGTCGAGCTCCTATAATTCACCCCTCCACTTT. Translating gives CASGLRASSSYNSPLHF.

This clonotype was detected many times. The rearrangement links TRBV6-1 to TRBJ2-5, with 7 bases that match TRBD1. From germline, CDR1 is MNHNS and CDR2 SASEGT. This CDR3 is built from 13 residues. Trimming removed 6 bases from V and 7 bases from J; junction bases left unmatched: 8. CDR3 bases: TGTGCCAGCAGCGTACAGGGGTCGGGGACCCAGTACTTC. It is translated as CASSVQGSGTQYF.

This chain connects TRBV2 to TRBJ1-1; perhaps TRBD1 as D (6 bases). Between the trimmed V and J ends, which lost 4 bases and 4 bases, there was a span of 13 bases. The CDR3 loop spans 14 amino acids. Germline V gene sequence: CDR1 SNHLY, CDR2 FYNNEI. The CDR3 sequence is CASSATGSGTEAFF. CDR3 in DNA: TGTGCCAGCAGTGCCACAGGGTCGGGCACTGAAGCTTTCTTT.

This clonotype occurred many times. DNA for the CDR3: TGTGCCAGCAGCTCGAACCGAGCCGGAAGCGGTGAGCAGTTCTTC. Its translation is CASSSNRAGSGEQFF. The rearrangement uses TRBV7-2 and TRBJ2-1; D possibly corresponds to TRBD2 (5 bases). V lost 4 bases, J lost 9 bases, and 19 bases lay in between. CDR3 length equals 15 residues. CDR1 and CDR2 (germline): SGHTA, FQGNSA.